The 23 T cell receptor beta chains reported below all come from one sample, sequenced in a study of T cells in Graves' hyperthyroidism and ophthalmopathy. RNA transcripts gave rise to amplified TCR beta CDR3 regions. Carried out on the TCR CDR3, a first-round RT-PCR used the HTBI primer set. TCRdb re-analysed the multiplex PCR reads in MiXCR, keeping a single row per CDR3 protein. This sample has 500,000 to 600,000 distinct CDR3 sequences, with 15% to 20% found just once. Sequenced input: blood. Receptor source: a young woman with Graves' hyperthyroidism.

The V and J genes are TRBV18 and TRBJ1-1, with D unresolved. The V end lost 2 bases, the J end lost 1 base, and 17 bases lay between the germline ends. The CDR3 sequence is 17 residues long. CDR1 is KGHSH and CDR2 is LQKENI in the germline V gene. The CDR3 bases are TGTGCCAGCTCACCAAGTTCGCAGGCTTTAGGGAACACTGAAGCTTTCTTT. Translating it yields CASSPSSQALGNTEAFF.

This clonotype was seen many times. One junction end disagrees with the germline gene, perhaps due to a read error. The rearrangement links TRBV7-2 to TRBJ2-7, with TRBD2 matching over 7 bases. This CDR3 comprises 14 residues. The germline V gene has CDR1 SGHTA and CDR2 FQGNSA. CDR3 loop: CASSLAEGSYEQYF. The CDR3 DNA follows: TGTGCCAGCAGCCTAGCGGAGGGCTCCTACGAGCAGTACTTC.

This clonotype was seen repeatedly, ten times or more. The V and J genes are TRBV20-1 and TRBJ2-3, with unresolved D. V lost 3 bases to trimming and J lost 1 base, with 11 bases between them. The CDR3 runs 14 residues. CDR1 is DFQATT, CDR2 SNEGSKA, per germline (reference sequence). This chain's CDR3 is CSARRVPGTDTQYF. DNA of the CDR3: TGCAGTGCTAGGCGCGTCCCGGGCACAGATACGCAGTATTTT.

This clonotype was seen repeatedly, ten times or more. The V call is TRBV20-1, the J call TRBJ1-5, with 10 bases aligning to TRBD1. The CDR3 totals 15 residues. Trimming took 1 base from V and 1 from J; bases not matched to a gene: 1. Germline values: CDR1 DFQATT, CDR2 SNEGSKA (reference sequence). The CDR3 sequence is CSARGQGASNQPQHF. The CDR3 coding sequence is TGCAGTGCTAGAGGACAGGGGGCCAGCAATCAGCCCCAGCATTTT.

This clonotype was seen many times. The chain recombines TRBV3-1 with TRBJ2-7; 7 bases are a match to TRBD1. CDR3 length equals 13 residues. After removal of 6 bases from V and 6 bases from J, the junction contained 8 bases not matched to a gene. Germline V gene sequence: CDR1 LGHDT, CDR2 YNNKEL (reference sequence). The chain's CDR3 is CASSNEQGFEQYF. The CDR3 nucleotides read TGTGCCAGCAGTAACGAACAGGGGTTCGAGCAGTACTTC.

This clonotype was detected only a few times. V usage is TRBV13 and J usage is TRBJ2-7; the D gene is possibly TRBD1 (6 bases). This CDR3 contains 12 residues. Between the trimmed V and J ends, which lost 5 bases and 9 bases, there was a span of 14 bases. The germline CDR1 and CDR2 sequences are PRHDT and FYEKMQ (reference sequence). The CDR3 reads CASSNTGFPQYF. CDR3 DNA: TGTGCCAGCAGCAACACAGGGTTCCCGCAGTACTTC.

This clonotype came up once. The chain combines TRBV19 with TRBJ1-1; D is uncertain. From germline, CDR1 is LNHDA and CDR2 SQIVND (reference sequence). This CDR3 contains 15 residues. The V end was cut by 6 bases, the J end by 0 bases, with 14 bases between. CDR3 sequence reads: CASRSEAFMNTEAFF. CDR3 sequence (DNA): TGTGCCAGTAGATCGGAGGCCTTCATGAACACTGAAGCTTTCTTT.

This clonotype was seen ten or more times. This chain links TRBV7-9 with TRBJ2-2; no firm D call. Germline V CDR1 and CDR2: SEHNR, FQNEAQ (reference sequence). V dropped 5 bases and J dropped 7 bases, with 8 bases sitting between them. CDR3 size: 12 residues. The DNA of the CDR3 is TGTGCCAGCAGCCGAGATGGCGGGGAGCTGTTTTTT. Its translation is CASSRDGGELFF.

There are a few counts of this clonotype. The rearrangement uses TRBV14 and TRBJ2-1; tentatively, D is TRBD1 (5 bases). The CDR3 has 14 residues. Per germline, CDR1 SGHDN and CDR2 FVKESK. V shed 7 bases and J shed 2 bases, with 12 bases lying between them. Written as DNA, the CDR3 is TGTGCCAGCAATCAGGGCCATACCTACAATGAGCAGTTCTTC. Its protein product is CASNQGHTYNEQFF.

The sample holds many counts of this clonotype. V is TRBV6-1 and J is TRBJ1-1; D is ambiguous. The CDR3 loop spans 11 amino acids. Germline loops: CDR1 MNHNS, CDR2 SASEGT. Trimming took off 0 bases at V and 7 bases at J, with 3 bases between the two ends. The CDR3 DNA sequence: TGTGCCAGCAGTGAAGCCCTTGAAGCTTTCTTT. Its translation: CASSEALEAFF.

The chain recombines TRBV10-3 with TRBJ2-7; 7 bases are a match to TRBD2. Trimming at V came to 10 bases and at J to 7 bases, leaving 19 bases not matched to a gene. The CDR3 is 15 amino acids. CDR1 is ENHRY and CDR2 is SYGVKD in the germline V gene. CDR3: CATWTTGERGEEQYF. The CDR3 nucleotides read TGTGCCACTTGGACGACCGGGGAACGGGGGGAGGAGCAGTACTTC.

This clonotype has a handful of counts. The CDR3 nucleotides read TGTGCCAGCAGCTTAGTGGCTAGGTGGGGGGGCCTCGATGAGCAGTTCTTC. Amino acid sequence: CASSLVARWGGLDEQFF. The chain has TRBV7-8 and TRBJ2-1; possible D gene TRBD2, 7 bases. Germline V gene data show CDR1 as SGHVS and CDR2 as FQNEAQ. Trimming took off 1 base at V and 8 bases at J, with 21 bases between the two ends. This CDR3 is 17 amino acids long.

At least ten counts were recorded for this clonotype. The rearrangement uses TRBV6-1 and TRBJ2-2; D is perhaps TRBD1 (6 bases). Per the germline V gene, CDR1 is MNHNS and CDR2 is SASEGT. Trimming stripped 6 bases from V and 1 base from J, with 15 bases between. CDR3 size: 16 residues. CDR3: CASSGPGQMNTGELFF. The CDR3 DNA sequence: TGTGCCAGCAGCGGACCGGGACAAATGAACACCGGGGAGCTGTTTTTT.

In its sample, this clonotype was seen many times. This chain links TRBV28 with TRBJ1-5; no clear D. V lost 3 bases and J 0 bases, leaving 9 bases between the germline ends. Per the germline V gene, CDR1 is MDHEN and CDR2 is SYDVKM. This CDR3 is built from 15 residues. The CDR3 DNA reads TGTGCCAGCAGTTTCAGCCGGAATAGCAATCAGCCCCAGCATTTT. It yields the protein CASSFSRNSNQPQHF. The variable domain in full, with the rest retrieved from reference TRBV28 and TRBJ1-5, is DVKVTQSSRYLVKRTGEKVFLECVQDMDHENMFWYRQDPGLGLRLIYFSYDVKMKEKGDIPEGYSVSREKKERFSLILESASTNQTSMYLCASSFSRNSNQPQHFGDGTRLSIL.

The chain employs TRBV2 and TRBJ1-6, with a tentative D call TRBD1 (6 bases). V gave up 4 bases and J gave up 7 bases, with 8 bases separating them. This CDR3 contains 13 residues. CDR1 is SNHLY, CDR2 FYNNEI, per germline. CDR3 DNA: TGTGCCAGCAGTGGGGACATAAATTCACCCCTCCACTTT. This translates into CASSGDINSPLHF.

This clonotype showed up many times. The chain employs TRBV5-1 and TRBJ1-2, with D tentatively TRBD1 (5 bases). CDR1 and CDR2 from the germline V gene are SGHRS and YFSETQ. The V end lost 4 bases, the J end lost 4 bases, and 14 bases lay between the germline ends. The CDR3 consists of 14 residues. CDR3 sequence (DNA): TGCGCCAGCAGCCCCCGGGACGGTCTCTATGGCTACACCTTC. It translates to CASSPRDGLYGYTF.

This clonotype was detected ten times or more. In DNA, the CDR3 is TGCGCCAGCAGCCAAGATGGTGAGAACACTGAAGCTTTCTTT. Protein product: CASSQDGENTEAFF. This rearrangement joins TRBV4-3 to TRBJ1-1; the D is unclear. Germline loops: CDR1 LGHNA, CDR2 YSLEER. Trimming took off 0 bases at V and 1 base at J, with 6 bases between the two ends. The CDR3 extends over 14 amino acids.

This clonotype was observed many times. The gene calls are TRBV6-1 and TRBJ1-2; a weak D match, TRBD1 (6 bases). This CDR3 region has 15 residues. V shed 0 bases and J shed 5 bases, with 13 bases lying between them. CDR1 and CDR2 (germline): MNHNS, SASEGT. Written as DNA, the CDR3 is TGTGCCAGCAGTGAAGCGGCAGGGGCGGCGTATGGCTACACCTTC. It is translated as CASSEAAGAAYGYTF.

Many counts were recorded for this clonotype. The chain has TRBV10-3 and TRBJ1-5; no clear D gene. V gave up 8 bases and J gave up 0 bases, with 11 bases separating them. The CDR3 has 14 amino acids. CDR1 and CDR2 (germline): ENHRY, SYGVKD. The CDR3 bases are TGTGCCATCGGCCCTGGGGATAGCAATCAGCCCCAGCATTTT. Translated, it gives CAIGPGDSNQPQHF.

In this sample, this clonotype turned up a few times. The rearrangement links TRBV6-5 to TRBJ1-1; 7 nucleotides match TRBD1. Trimming cost V 2 bases and J 2 bases; bases outside gene matches: 8. CDR1 is MNHEY and CDR2 is SVGAGI in the germline V gene. CDR3 length equals 16 residues. The CDR3 nucleotides are TGTGCCAGCAGTTACGGCACCGGGACAGTCAACACTGAAGCTTTCTTT. Protein product: CASSYGTGTVNTEAFF.

This clonotype was observed a handful of times. This chain joins TRBV20-1 and TRBJ2-3; 9 bases line up with TRBD2. The CDR3 is made up of 18 amino acids. With V trimmed by 0 bases and J by 8 bases, 18 bases remained unmatched. The germline gives CDR1 DFQATT, CDR2 SNEGSKA (reference sequence). CDR3 residues: CSARDLLAGTPLLRTQYF. CDR3 nucleotide sequence: TGCAGTGCTAGAGATTTGCTAGCGGGGACCCCTTTGTTGCGTACGCAGTATTTT.

The genes are TRBV4-1 and TRBJ1-2, with D perhaps matching TRBD1 (6 bases). The CDR3 extends over 15 amino acids. Per germline, CDR1 MGHRA and CDR2 YSYEKL. The V gene lost 4 bases and the J gene lost 8 bases, with 20 bases spanning the gap. The CDR3: CASSLDRQGFRGYTF. In nucleotides, the CDR3 is TGCGCCAGCAGCCTCGACCGGCAGGGGTTTAGGGGCTACACCTTC.

The chain carries TRBV30 and TRBJ2-2; D is unresolved. Trimming left V 3 bases short and J 1 base short, with 9 bases between. Germline lookup yields CDR1 GTSNPN and CDR2 SVGIG (reference sequence). There are 14 residues in the CDR3. Here the CDR3 DNA reads TGTGCCTGGAGGAACATAGGGAACACCGGGGAGCTGTTTTTT. Protein sequence: CAWRNIGNTGELFF.